This T cell receptor beta chain was captured in a study of early T cells in non-severe SARS-CoV-2 infection. As for the study in general: Alpha and beta chains were unpaired, from unsorted whole-blood bulk RNA.

Worth noting for this clonotype: Its target is not known.

Study observations and caveats: Anti-spike CD8 responses were favored by VDJdb matching, which missed private and CD4 specificities.

Unique molecular identifiers (one per individual cDNA molecule) were attached. A single record per CDR3 protein comes from TCRdb applying MiXCR to the 5' RACE reads. The sample holds about 45,000 distinct CDR3 sequences, roughly 12% seen once. This CDR3 is built from 15 residues. The ends were cut back, 4 bases at V and 6 bases at J, with 17 bases in the middle. Germline V gene sequence: CDR1 LGHNA, CDR2 YNFKEQ. The rearrangement links TRBV4-2 to TRBJ2-3; D may correspond to TRBD1 or TRBD2 (5 bases each). The sample taken for sequencing was whole blood. The origin of this receptor is an adult who was a healthcare worker with PCR-confirmed SARS-CoV-2 infection or an uninfected control (not recorded which). The CDR3 DNA reads TGTGCCAGCAGCCCCCCGGGACCCGCACCCGATACGCAGTATTTT. This gives the protein CASSPPGPAPDTQYF.